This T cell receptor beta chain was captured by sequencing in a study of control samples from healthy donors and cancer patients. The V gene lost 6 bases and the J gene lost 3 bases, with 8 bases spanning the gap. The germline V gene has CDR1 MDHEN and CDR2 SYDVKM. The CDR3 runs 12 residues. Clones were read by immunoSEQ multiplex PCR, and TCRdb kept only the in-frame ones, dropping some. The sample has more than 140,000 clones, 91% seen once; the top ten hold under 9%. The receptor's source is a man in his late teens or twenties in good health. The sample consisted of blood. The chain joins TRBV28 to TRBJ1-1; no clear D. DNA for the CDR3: TGTGCCAGCAGACCAGGACACACTGAAGCTTTCTTT. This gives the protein CASRPGHTEAFF.